This TCR beta chain originates from a study of T cell clonotyping in hematopoietic cell transplantation. V lost 10 bases to trimming and J lost 7 bases, with 11 bases between them. The CDR3 loop spans 12 amino acids. CDR1 is MDHEN, CDR2 SYDVKM, per germline. Sequencing used immunoSEQ multiplex PCR; TCRdb keeps in-frame clones, though not all of them. The repertoire includes around 40,000 clones, over 85% of them detected once, and about 1.5% sits in the top ten. As for time point: recipient sample about 28 days before transplant, after cytoreduction. The source was peripheral blood mononuclear cells, collected before stem cell transplant. This sequence originates from a man aged 35-49 years with chronic myeloid leukemia. Some clones in this sample may be carry-over from other donors' samples. This sequence joins TRBV28 and TRBJ1-6; D ambiguous. The CDR3 region is CATTFANSPLHF. DNA of the CDR3: TGTGCCACCACGTTCGCGAATTCACCCCTCCACTTT.